The 32 T cell receptor beta chains listed next were all sequenced from one sample in a study of T cells after yellow fever vaccination. TCRdb reprocessed the 5' RACE reads with MiXCR, giving one entry per CDR3 protein. This sample has 300,000 to 350,000 distinct CDR3 sequences, with roughly 8% found just once. Sequences were derived from PBMCs, sampled about 41 days after the first yellow fever vaccination. The receptors shown here come from a man younger than 30 who received the YFV17D yellow fever vaccine.

This clonotype came up many times. The genes are TRBV5-1 and TRBJ2-3, with TRBD2 identical over 7 bases. Germline V gene sequence: CDR1 SGHRS, CDR2 YFSETQ. The CDR3 is made up of 14 amino acids. V trimming: 5 bases; J trimming: 5 bases; junction bases outside the gene matches: 8. The CDR3 is CASRGLVGGDTQYF. CDR3 nucleotide sequence: TGCGCCAGCAGAGGACTAGTGGGTGGAGATACGCAGTATTTT.

The chain couples TRBV30 to TRBJ1-2; a weak D match, TRBD1 (5 bases). V lost 1 base and J 4 bases, leaving 10 bases between the germline ends. The CDR3 spans 13 residues. Per the germline V gene, CDR1 is GTSNPN and CDR2 is SVGIG (reference sequence). The CDR3 loop reads CAWSGDWFYGYTF. CDR3 bases: TGTGCCTGGAGTGGGGACTGGTTCTATGGCTACACCTTC.

This clonotype was seen only a few times. The chain employs TRBV7-3 and TRBJ2-7; no reliable D call. This CDR3 has 13 residues. From germline, CDR1 is SGHTA and CDR2 FQGTGA. Trimming stripped 4 bases from V and 3 bases from J, with 10 bases between. Here the CDR3 reads CASSSTLGYEQYF. Written as DNA, the CDR3 is TGTGCCAGCAGCTCAACGCTGGGCTACGAGCAGTACTTC.

This clonotype was picked up many times. The chain has TRBV7-8 and TRBJ2-5, with D tentatively TRBD1 (6 bases). Germline-derived CDR1 and CDR2 are SGHVS and FQNEAQ. V lost 5 bases and J 1 base, leaving 11 bases between the germline ends. The length of the CDR3 is 14 residues. CDR3 coding DNA: TGTGCCAGCAGCCCGGACAGACTCCAAGAGACCCAGTACTTC. This sequence encodes CASSPDRLQETQYF.

This clonotype was observed a few times. The chain joins TRBV12-3 or TRBV12-4 to TRBJ1-2, with D perhaps matching TRBD1 (5 bases). V lost 7 bases and J 6 bases, leaving 24 bases between the germline ends. This CDR3 comprises 16 residues. DNA of the CDR3: TGTGCCAGCACCCCCTTGAGGGCGCCGGGGGTTGATGGCTACACCTTC. Protein: CASTPLRAPGVDGYTF.

The chain is built from TRBV20-1 and TRBJ2-3, with TRBD1 matching 9 bases. The junction had 7 bases not matched to a gene; V was cut back by 7 bases and J by 2 bases. The CDR3 length is 14 residues. Germline CDR1 is DFQATT and CDR2 is SNEGSKA (reference sequence). In DNA, the CDR3 is TGCAGTGAGACGGGGACAGGGCACACAGATACGCAGTATTTT. Protein product: CSETGTGHTDTQYF.

The chain employs TRBV5-5 and TRBJ2-3; TRBD2 agrees at 7 bases. The CDR3 is 16 residues long. Germline lookup yields CDR1 SGHKS and CDR2 YYEKEE (reference sequence). The V and J ends lost 9 bases and 0 bases, in that order; junction bases with no gene match: 13. The CDR3 spells CAMSLGLADSTDTQYF. DNA of the CDR3: TGTGCCATGAGCTTGGGGCTAGCGGATAGCACAGATACGCAGTATTTT.

V usage is TRBV5-1 and J usage is TRBJ2-2; TRBD1 matches 7 bases. The CDR3 has 13 residues. Trimming removed 5 bases from V and 6 bases from J; junction bases left unmatched: 4. Germline V lookup: CDR1 SGHRS, CDR2 YFSETQ. The CDR3 DNA sequence: TGCGCCAGCAGTCCGGACAGGCCCGGGGAGCTGTTTTTT. This gives the protein CASSPDRPGELFF.

This clonotype was seen ten or more times. The rearrangement links TRBV4-3 to TRBJ2-2, with TRBD1 as a possible D gene (6 bases). Germline V CDR1 and CDR2: LGHNA, YSLEER. Trimming took 3 bases from V and 3 from J, leaving 11 bases between them. This CDR3 is 15 amino acids long. CDR3 amino acids: CASSHLRGYTGELFF. The CDR3 DNA is TGCGCCAGCAGCCATCTAAGGGGGTACACCGGGGAGCTGTTTTTT.

The chain links TRBV16 to TRBJ1-2; D not resolved. The germline V gene has CDR1 KGHSY and CDR2 FQNENV. The CDR3 is 14 residues long. V lost 4 bases and J lost 0, with 9 bases in between. Written as DNA, the CDR3 is TGTGCCAGCAGCCCTCAGGAATCTAACTATGGCTACACCTTC. Protein product: CASSPQESNYGYTF.

V and J are TRBV3-1 and TRBJ2-3, with 8 bases matching TRBD2. Germline lookup yields CDR1 LGHDT and CDR2 YNNKEL (reference sequence). J was trimmed by 5 bases and V by 4 bases; bases with no gene match: 2. CDR3 size: 13 residues. CDR3 in DNA: TGTGCCAGCAGCCGACGGGGGGGAGATACGCAGTATTTT. This sequence encodes CASSRRGGDTQYF.

This clonotype was seen more than once but under ten times. The chain employs TRBV6-1 and TRBJ1-1; D unresolved. V lost 3 bases to trimming and J lost 1 base, with 9 bases between them. This CDR3 contains 14 residues. Looked up from germline, CDR1 is MNHNS and CDR2 is SASEGT. Written as DNA, the CDR3 is TGTGCCAGCAGTGACCGGGCCGGGAACACTGAAGCTTTCTTT. As protein: CASSDRAGNTEAFF.

This clonotype was recorded at least ten times. The rearrangement uses TRBV19 and TRBJ2-3; perhaps TRBD1 as D (6 bases). The CDR3 spans 17 residues. The V gene lost 0 bases and the J gene lost 2 bases, with 15 bases spanning the gap. Germline V gene data show CDR1 as LNHDA and CDR2 as SQIVND (reference sequence). CDR3 coding DNA: TGTGCCAGTAGTATAGACTACAGGGATACCACCACAGATACGCAGTATTTT. Its protein product is CASSIDYRDTTTDTQYF.

This clonotype has a handful of counts. The chain couples TRBV7-2 to TRBJ2-1; D is uncertain. CDR1 is SGHTA and CDR2 is FQGNSA in the germline V gene. The CDR3 spans 14 residues. Trimming cost V 5 bases and J 5 bases, with 13 bases left between them. CDR3 in DNA: TGTGCCAGCAGCCCTAGTCGCCCTCACAATGAGCAGTTCTTC. It yields the protein CASSPSRPHNEQFF.

To note about this clonotype: A much bigger clone sits one base away, suggesting this may be a read error. The rearrangement joins TRBV7-2 to TRBJ2-2, with D maybe TRBD2 (5 bases). This CDR3 region has 15 residues. The germline V gene encodes CDR1 SGHTA and CDR2 FQGNSA. Here the CDR3 reads CASSLQIANTGELVF. Here the CDR3 DNA reads TGTGCCAGCAGTCTACAGATCGCGAACACCGGGGAGCTGGTTTTT.

CDR3 DNA: TGTGCCAGCAGCGAGTCTAGGGGGGGTAATTCACCCCTCCACTTT. This gives the protein CASSESRGGNSPLHF. V is TRBV5-8 and J is TRBJ1-6; tentatively, D is TRBD1 (6 bases). Germline assignment: CDR1 SGHTS and CDR2 YDEGEE. Between the trimmed V and J ends, which lost 4 bases and 6 bases, there was a span of 14 bases. The CDR3 contains 15 residues. Based on the CDR3 plus reference TRBV5-8 and TRBJ1-6, the full variable domain is EAGVTQSPTHLIKTRGQQATLRCSPISGHTSVYWYQQALGLGLQFLLWYDEGEERNRGNFPPRFSGRQFPNYSSELNVNALELEDSALYLCASSESRGGNSPLHFGNGTRLTVT.

The table lists this clonotype with many counts. The junction and the germline gene differ at one end; a read error may be behind it. The rearrangement joins TRBV4-3 to TRBJ1-4; D not resolved. The length of the CDR3 is 14 residues. Germline-derived CDR1 and CDR2 are LGHNA and YSLEER. CDR3: CASSRRATNEKLFF. CDR3 nucleotides: TGTGCCAGCAGTAGGAGGGCAACTAATGAAAAACTGTTTTTT.

The CDR3 is CASSPGLEQETQYF. In DNA, the CDR3 is TGCGCCAGCAGCCCGGGACTAGAGCAAGAGACCCAGTACTTC. The rearrangement links TRBV5-1 to TRBJ2-5; 8 positions match TRBD2. The CDR3 contains 14 residues. V trimming: 4 bases; J trimming: 2 bases; junction bases outside the gene matches: 4. CDR1 and CDR2 from the germline V gene are SGHRS and YFSETQ.

In its sample, this clonotype was seen a few times. This chain joins TRBV20-1 and TRBJ1-5; no definite D call. The CDR3 loop spans 14 amino acids. V shed 5 bases and J shed 4 bases, with 15 bases lying between them. Germline CDR1 DFQATT, CDR2 SNEGSKA (reference sequence). Here the CDR3 reads CSAPDQRGNQPQHF. The CDR3 region has the DNA TGCAGTGCTCCTGACCAGCGAGGTAATCAGCCCCAGCATTTT.

This clonotype was counted ten times or more. In DNA form, the CDR3 reads TGTGCCAGCAGTGACGGACTAGCCACAGATACGCAGTATTTT. It yields the protein CASSDGLATDTQYF. The rearrangement joins TRBV6-4 to TRBJ2-3; 8 bases match TRBD2. V lost 2 bases and J lost 2; bases outside the gene matches: 0. Germline V gene lookup returns CDR1 MRHNA and CDR2 SNTAGT. The CDR3 contains 14 residues.

This clonotype was observed a few times. V and J are TRBV5-1 and TRBJ2-3; D possibly uses TRBD1 or TRBD2 (5 bases each). The CDR3 has 17 residues. Germline CDR1 SGHRS, CDR2 YFSETQ. V lost 0 bases, J lost 1 base, and 15 bases lay in between. This CDR3 reads CASSLGPRQGGTDTQYF. The CDR3 DNA sequence: TGCGCCAGCAGCTTGGGTCCGAGGCAGGGAGGCACAGATACGCAGTATTTT.

V usage is TRBV14 and J usage is TRBJ2-3; D is possibly TRBD1 (6 bases). Germline values: CDR1 SGHDN, CDR2 FVKESK. The CDR3 has 17 amino acids. V shed 1 base and J shed 2 bases, with 16 bases lying between them. CDR3 nucleotide sequence: TGTGCCAGCAGCCAAGGTCCAGGGGTTTTATCCACAGATACGCAGTATTTT. This translates into CASSQGPGVLSTDTQYF.

The chain joins TRBV7-3 to TRBJ1-5; 7 nucleotides line up with TRBD1. The CDR3 extends over 18 amino acids. V lost 5 bases, J lost 0 bases, and 13 bases stayed unmatched. Germline V gives CDR1 SGHTA, CDR2 FQGTGA. The CDR3 sequence: CASSPTKGDRNSNQPQHF. Written as DNA, the CDR3 is TGTGCCAGCAGCCCGACTAAAGGGGACAGAAATAGCAATCAGCCCCAGCATTTT. The whole variable domain, filled in from reference TRBV7-3 and TRBJ1-5, reads GAGVSQTPSNKVTEKGKYVELRCDPISGHTALYWYRQSLGQGPEFLIYFQGTGAADDSGLPNDRFFAVRPEGSVSTLKIQRTERGDSAVYLCASSPTKGDRNSNQPQHFGDGTRLSIL.

V usage is TRBV4-1 and J usage is TRBJ2-1, with a tentative D call TRBD1 (6 bases). The ends were cut back, 5 bases at V and 4 bases at J, with 9 bases in the middle. There are 13 residues in the CDR3. Germline CDR1 is MGHRA and CDR2 is YSYEKL. This CDR3 reads CASSGQLYNEQFF. The DNA for the CDR3 is TGCGCCAGCAGCGGACAGCTTTACAATGAGCAGTTCTTC.

The chain combines TRBV5-1 with TRBJ2-7; no firm D call. This CDR3 is 13 amino acids long. The ends were cut back, 4 bases at V and 3 bases at J, with 11 bases in the middle. Germline V gene sequence: CDR1 SGHRS, CDR2 YFSETQ. The CDR3 coding sequence is TGCGCCAGCAGCCCTATGGTGGACTACGAGCAGTACTTC. The encoded protein is CASSPMVDYEQYF.

The chain employs TRBV7-3 and TRBJ2-2, with 7 positions matching TRBD2. With 3 bases clipped from V and 6 bases from J, the junction kept 4 bases outside the gene matches. CDR1 and CDR2 (germline): SGHTA, FQGTGA. The CDR3 has 14 residues. The CDR3 loop reads CASSFGGMAGELFF. CDR3 sequence (DNA): TGTGCCAGCAGCTTCGGGGGGATGGCCGGGGAGCTGTTTTTT.

The sample holds many counts of this clonotype. V usage is TRBV6-5 and J usage is TRBJ2-1, with D possibly called TRBD1 or TRBD2 (5 bases each). Between the trimmed V and J ends, which lost 5 bases and 9 bases, there was a span of 20 bases. The CDR3 has 15 residues. Germline values: CDR1 MNHEY, CDR2 SVGAGI. The CDR3 DNA reads TGTGCCAGCAGTCACCCCTCTGAGTACGGGGCTGAGCAGTTCTTC. It yields the protein CASSHPSEYGAEQFF.

This clonotype appeared a few times. One junction end disagrees with the germline gene, perhaps due to a read error. The chain is built from TRBV7-7 and TRBJ2-2; 7 nucleotides agree with TRBD1. Germline CDR1 reads SSHAT; CDR2 reads FNYEAQ (reference sequence). The CDR3 loop spans 15 amino acids. CDR3 region: CASSPQGPVTGELFF. The CDR3 DNA sequence: TGTGCTAGCAGCCCACAGGGGCCGGTCACCGGGGAGCTGTTTTTT.

This clonotype showed up just a few times. The rearrangement joins TRBV7-2 to TRBJ2-3; unclear D gene. The CDR3 loop spans 15 amino acids. Germline CDR1 and CDR2: SGHTA and FQGNSA. Trimming cost V 0 bases and J 4 bases, with 11 bases left between them. The CDR3 here is CASSLALGRADTQYF. As DNA, the CDR3 is TGTGCCAGCAGCTTAGCGCTCGGGCGCGCAGATACGCAGTATTTT.

The chain has TRBV5-1 and TRBJ2-1, with 9 nucleotides matching TRBD1. Germline V CDR1 and CDR2: SGHRS, YFSETQ. The V gene end was trimmed by 5 bases and the J gene end by 1 base; junction bases not matched to a gene: 7. The CDR3 spans 16 residues. The CDR3: CASSLTGGASYNEQFF. In DNA form, the CDR3 reads TGCGCCAGCAGTTTAACAGGGGGCGCTTCCTACAATGAGCAGTTCTTC.

This chain uses TRBV12-5 with TRBJ2-1, with D unclear. CDR3 size: 15 residues. Germline V gene data show CDR1 as LGHNT and CDR2 as FRNRAP. The V end lost 2 bases, the J end lost 0 bases, and 8 bases lay between the germline ends. The CDR3, as DNA: TGTGCTAGTGGTTTGACCCGTGGCTCCTACAATGAGCAGTTCTTC. This codes for CASGLTRGSYNEQFF. The full variable domain, completed using reference TRBV12-5 and TRBJ2-1, is DARVTQTPRHKVTEMGQEVTMRCQPILGHNTVFWYRQTMMQGLELLAYFRNRAPLDDSGMPKDRFSAEMPDATLATLKIQPSEPRDSAVYFCASGLTRGSYNEQFFGPGTRLTVL.

The table lists this clonotype with a few counts. The chain joins TRBV7-6 to TRBJ2-7, with D tentatively TRBD1 (6 bases). The CDR3 sequence is 14 residues long. Trimming removed 1 base from V and 2 bases from J, with 9 bases in between. Germline V lookup: CDR1 SGHVS, CDR2 FNYEAQ. CDR3 sequence: CASSLGGDTYEQYF. The CDR3 DNA reads as TGTGCCAGCAGCTTAGGAGGGGACACCTACGAGCAGTACTTC.